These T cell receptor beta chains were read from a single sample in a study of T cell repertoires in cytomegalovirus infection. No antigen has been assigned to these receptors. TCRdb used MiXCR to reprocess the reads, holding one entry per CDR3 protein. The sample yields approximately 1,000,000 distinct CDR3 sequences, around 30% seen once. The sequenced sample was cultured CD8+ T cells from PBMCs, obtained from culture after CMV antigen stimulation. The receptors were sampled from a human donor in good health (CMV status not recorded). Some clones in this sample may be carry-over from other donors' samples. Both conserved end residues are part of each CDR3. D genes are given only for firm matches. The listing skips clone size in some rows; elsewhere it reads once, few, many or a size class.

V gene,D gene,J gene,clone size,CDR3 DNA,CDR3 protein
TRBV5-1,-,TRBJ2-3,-,TGCGCCAGCAGCTCGGTGCTGGGGGGAGCTAGCACAGATACGCAGTATTTT,CASSSVLGGASTDTQYF
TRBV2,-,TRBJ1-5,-,TGTGCCAGCAGTGACGGGGGCGTTCAGCCCCAGCATTTT,CASSDGGVQPQHF
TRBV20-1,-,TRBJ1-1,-,TGCAGTGCTAGAGATCCTCATTATCCGGGGATCGGCACTGAAGCTTTCTTT,CSARDPHYPGIGTEAFF
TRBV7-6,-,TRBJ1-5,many,TGTGCCAGCAGCTTAGGCAGGGGTGATCAGCCCCAGCATTTT,CASSLGRGDQPQHF
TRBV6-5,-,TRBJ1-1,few,TGTGCCAGCCAAGGAGGGGGGAACACTGAAGCTTTCTTT,CASQGGGNTEAFF
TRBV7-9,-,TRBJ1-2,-,TGTGCCAGCAGCTTAGATGGGGAGAATGGCTACACCTTC,CASSLDGENGYTF
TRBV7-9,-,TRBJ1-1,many,TGTGCCAGCAGCCGACAAGGGGTGAACACTGAAGCTTTCTTT,CASSRQGVNTEAFF
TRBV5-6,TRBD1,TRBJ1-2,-,TGTGCCAGCAGCTTGGGGCAGGGGGCGTTCGACACCTTC,CASSLGQGAFDTF
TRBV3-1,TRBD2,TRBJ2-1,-,TGTGCCAGCAGCCAAGAAGTAGGGGTCCCTAGCGGGGGGGCAAAGGTAAATGAGCAGTTCTTC,CASSQEVGVPSGGAKVNEQFF
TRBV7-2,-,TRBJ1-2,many,TGTGCCAGCAGCCGTCCCGGGACGTTGAACTATGGCTACACCTTC,CASSRPGTLNYGYTF
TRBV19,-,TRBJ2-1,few,TGTGCCAGTAGTTGGGGTAACTCCTACAATGAGCAGTTCTTC,CASSWGNSYNEQFF
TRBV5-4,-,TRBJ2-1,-,TGTGCCAGCAGCGTGGAGGCTCCCTACAATGAGCAGTTCTTC,CASSVEAPYNEQFF
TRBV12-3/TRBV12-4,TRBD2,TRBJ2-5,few,TGTGCCAGCAGTTTAATAGCGGGGGTGGAGACCCAGTACTTC,CASSLIAGVETQYF
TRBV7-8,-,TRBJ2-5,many,TGTGCCAGCAGCCCACCGACTTCCCAAGAGACCCAGTACTTC,CASSPPTSQETQYF
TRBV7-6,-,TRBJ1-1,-,TGTGCCAGCGAAGAAAGACCGGACACTGAAGCTTTCTTT,CASEERPDTEAFF
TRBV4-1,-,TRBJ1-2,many,TGCGCCAGCAGCCAAGAGGGTTGGGGTGTTGGTGTAAATGGCTACACCTTC,CASSQEGWGVGVNGYTF
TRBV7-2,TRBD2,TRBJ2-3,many,TGTGCCAGCAGCTTACGCCCCGCGGAACTAGCGGAGGAAACCACAGATACGCAGTATTTT,CASSLRPAELAEETTDTQYF
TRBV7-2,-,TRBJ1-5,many,TGTGCCAGCAGCCTTTTTGAGGGTGATAGCAATCAGCCCCAGCATTTT,CASSLFEGDSNQPQHF
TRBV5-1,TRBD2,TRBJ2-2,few,TGCGCCAGCAAAGACGGGACTACAAACACCGGGGAGCTGTTTTTT,CASKDGTTNTGELFF
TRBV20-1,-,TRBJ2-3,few,TGCAGTGCAGAGTGGTCTAGCACAGATACGCAGTATTTT,CSAEWSSTDTQYF
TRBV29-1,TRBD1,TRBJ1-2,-,TGCAGCGTCTACGGGACAGACTTTAAGGGAAACTATGGCTACACCTTC,CSVYGTDFKGNYGYTF
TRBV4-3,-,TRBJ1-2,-,TGCGCCAGCAGCCAAGAGGGATCACCAAACTATGGCTACACCTTC,CASSQEGSPNYGYTF
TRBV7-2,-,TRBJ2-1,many,TGTGCCAGCAGCAACGGGGCTGAGCAGTTCTTC,CASSNGAEQFF
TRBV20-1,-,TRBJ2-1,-,TGCAGTGCGAGGAGTAGGGGTAACAATGAGCAGTTCTTC,CSARSRGNNEQFF
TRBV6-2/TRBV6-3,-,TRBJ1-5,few,TGTGCCAGCCTTCCCTCCGGGACAAATAGCAATCAGCCCCAGCATTTT,CASLPSGTNSNQPQHF
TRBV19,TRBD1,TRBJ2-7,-,TGTGTCAGTAGCTCCCGGGACAGGGCTAACGAGCAGTACTTC,CVSSSRDRANEQYF
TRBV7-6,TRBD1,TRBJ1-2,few,TGTGCCAGCAGCTTACAACAGGGGGAAGGCTACACCTTC,CASSLQQGEGYTF
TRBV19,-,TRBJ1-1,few,TGTGCCACGGCAGCATACACTGAAGCTTTCTTT,CATAAYTEAFF
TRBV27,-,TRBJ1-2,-,TGTGCCAGCAGTTTACGAGGAATCGGACGGAACTATGGCTACACCTTC,CASSLRGIGRNYGYTF
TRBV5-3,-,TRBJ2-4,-,TGTGCCAGCAGCTTGCTCGAAGAAGCCAAAAACATTCAGTACTTC,CASSLLEEAKNIQYF
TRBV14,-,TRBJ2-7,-,TGTGCCAGCAGCCAAGATTTTTCGGCAGGCAACTACGAGCAGTACTTC,CASSQDFSAGNYEQYF
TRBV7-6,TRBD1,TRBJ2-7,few,TGTGCCAGCAGCCGGGACAGCGACTACGAGCAGTACTTC,CASSRDSDYEQYF
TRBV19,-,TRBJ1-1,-,TGTGCCAGTACCCAGACGGATAACACTGAAGCTTTCTTT,CASTQTDNTEAFF
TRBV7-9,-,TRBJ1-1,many,TGTGCCAGCAGCTTAGGGTCGAACACTGAAGCTTTCTTT,CASSLGSNTEAFF
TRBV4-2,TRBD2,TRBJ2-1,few,TGTGCCAGCAGCCATGGGGGGGGAGATGAGCAGTTCTTC,CASSHGGGDEQFF
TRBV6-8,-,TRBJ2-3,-,TGTGCCAGCAGTTACGTGACTAGAAAAGATACGCAGTATTTT,CASSYVTRKDTQYF
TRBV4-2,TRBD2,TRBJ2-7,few,TGTGCCAGCAGCCAAGATTCCCCCGTCAGGCTAGCGGAACACTACGAGCAGTACTTC,CASSQDSPVRLAEHYEQYF
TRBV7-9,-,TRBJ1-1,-,TGTGCCAGCAGCCACAATCCCAGGGCCTTGAACACTGAAGCTTTCTTT,CASSHNPRALNTEAFF
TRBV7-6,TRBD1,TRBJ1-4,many,TGTGCCAGCAGCTTATACGGGACAGGATTGGCAACTAATGAAAAACTGTTTTTT,CASSLYGTGLATNEKLFF
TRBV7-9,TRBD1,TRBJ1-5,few,TGTGCCAGCAGCGCCTACCTCGGGGACAGATATCAGCCCCAGCATTTT,CASSAYLGDRYQPQHF
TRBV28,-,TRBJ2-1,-,TGTGCCAGCAGTTTCGAGGAAGCCTACAATGAGCAGTTCTTC,CASSFEEAYNEQFF
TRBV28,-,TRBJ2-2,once,TGTGCCAGCACCTTCTCTACGGACACCGGGGAGCTGTTTTTT,CASTFSTDTGELFF
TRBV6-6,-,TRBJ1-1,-,TGTGCCAGCACCCTTAACTTGAACACTGAAGCTTTCTTT,CASTLNLNTEAFF
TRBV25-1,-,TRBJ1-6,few,TGTGCCAGCGCCGGGGGGGGTCGAAATAATTCACCCCTCCACTTT,CASAGGGRNNSPLHF
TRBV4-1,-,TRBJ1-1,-,TGCGCCAGCAGCCAGGGGAATGCTGAAGCTTTCTTT,CASSQGNAEAFF
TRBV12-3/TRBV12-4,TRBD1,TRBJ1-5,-,TGTGCCAGCAAGACAGGGGGCTTCAATCAGCCCCAGCATTTT,CASKTGGFNQPQHF
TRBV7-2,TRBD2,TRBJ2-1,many,TGTGCCAGCAGCTTGGTAGCGGGGGGGCCAGGCTACAATGAGCAGTTCTTC,CASSLVAGGPGYNEQFF
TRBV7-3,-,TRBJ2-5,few,TGTGCCAGCAGCTCACTCCCCTCAGGGACCCAACAGACCCAGTACTTC,CASSSLPSGTQQTQYF